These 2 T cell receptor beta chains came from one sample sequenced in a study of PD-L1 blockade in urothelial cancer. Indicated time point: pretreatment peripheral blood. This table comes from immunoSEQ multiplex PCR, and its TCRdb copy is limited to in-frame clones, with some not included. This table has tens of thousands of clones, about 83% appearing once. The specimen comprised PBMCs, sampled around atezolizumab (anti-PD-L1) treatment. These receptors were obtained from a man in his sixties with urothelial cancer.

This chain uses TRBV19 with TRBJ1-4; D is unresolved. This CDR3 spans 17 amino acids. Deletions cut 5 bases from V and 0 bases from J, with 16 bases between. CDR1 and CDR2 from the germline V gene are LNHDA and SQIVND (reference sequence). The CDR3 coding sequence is TGTGCCAGTAGTTCCCGAGAGCCAATGGCAACTAATGAAAAACTGTTTTTT. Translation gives CASSSREPMATNEKLFF.

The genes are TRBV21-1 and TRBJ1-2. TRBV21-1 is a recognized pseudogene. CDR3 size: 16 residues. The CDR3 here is CASSHRGQEFNYGYTF. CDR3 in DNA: TGTGCCAGCAGTCATAGAGGGCAGGAGTTTAACTATGGCTACACCTTC.